Listed here are 17 T cell receptor beta chains from one sample, sequenced in a study of T cell responses to AZD1222 COVID-19 vaccine. Some clones are missing from TCRdb's copy, which holds only in-frame ones; the method was immunoSEQ multiplex PCR. The sample gives approximately 69,000 clones, around four fifths of which show up once; more than 20% is in the top ten. This specimen consisted of peripheral blood, obtained 28 days after the second AZD1222 dose. The receptors were sampled from an adult who received the AZD1222 COVID-19 vaccine.

V usage is TRBV9 and J usage is TRBJ2-1; D remains ambiguous. Germline-derived CDR1 and CDR2 are SGDLS and YYNGEE. V was pared by 0 bases and J by 3 bases, with 4 bases between. This CDR3 is 13 amino acids long. CDR3 DNA sequence: TGTGCCAGCAGCGTAGGAGTCTACAATGAGCAGTTCTTC. This encodes CASSVGVYNEQFF. The entire variable domain, with the rest obtained from reference TRBV9 and TRBJ2-1, is as follows: DSGVTQTPKHLITATGQRVTLRCSPRSGDLSVYWYQQSLDQGLQFLIQYYNGEERAKGNILERFSAQQFPDLHSELNLSSLELGDSALYFCASSVGVYNEQFFGPGTRLTVL.

This clone was counted a single time. The chain is built from TRBV11-1 and TRBJ2-5, with 7 bases identical to TRBD2. The junction had 2 bases not matched to a gene; V was cut back by 3 bases and J by 1 base. In germline, CDR1 is SGHAT, CDR2 FQDESV (reference sequence). The CDR3 length is 14 residues. The CDR3 DNA is TGTGCCAGCAGCTTGTCGGGGGGCCAAGAGACCCAGTACTTC. Protein sequence: CASSLSGGQETQYF.

This clone was recorded only once. This chain links TRBV5-1 with TRBJ2-6; 8 bases are a match to TRBD1. Germline values: CDR1 SGHRS, CDR2 YFSETQ. J gave up 4 bases and V 6 bases, and 9 bases lay outside the gene matches. CDR3 length: 16 amino acids. The CDR3 sequence: CASTVARGPGANVLTF. In nucleotides, the CDR3 is TGCGCCAGCACCGTAGCCAGGGGGCCGGGGGCCAACGTCCTGACTTTC.

The rearrangement joins TRBV7-8 to TRBJ1-1; D is unclear. Germline V gene sequence: CDR1 SGHVS, CDR2 FQNEAQ. CDR3 length: 16 amino acids. Trimming removed 5 bases from V and 0 bases from J, with 16 bases in between. CDR3 sequence (DNA): TGTGCCAGCAGCCCCCTACCTCTGCAGGTGAACACTGAAGCTTTCTTT. Its protein is CASSPLPLQVNTEAFF.

The chain joins TRBV6-1 to TRBJ1-2; a possible D gene is TRBD1 (5 bases). CDR3 length: 15 amino acids. Trimming took 0 bases from V and 4 from J, leaving 12 bases between them. Germline V gene data show CDR1 as MNHNS and CDR2 as SASEGT. The CDR3 coding sequence is TGTGCCAGCAGTGAAGCGACGGGACCGCTCTATGGCTACACCTTC. Amino acid sequence: CASSEATGPLYGYTF.

V gene TRBV3-1 (or the pseudogene TRBV3-2) combines with J gene TRBJ2-3, with TRBD2 as a possible D gene (6 bases). This CDR3 region has 15 residues. Trimming took off 3 bases at V and 2 bases at J, with 12 bases between the two ends. Germline V gene sequence: CDR1 LGHDT, CDR2 YNNKEL (reference sequence). Here the CDR3 DNA reads TGTGCCAGCAGCCATCCGGGACTCCCCACAGATACGCAGTATTTT. Its translation is CASSHPGLPTDTQYF.

The rearrangement links TRBV27 to TRBJ1-2; D possibly corresponds to TRBD1 (5 bases). The germline V gene encodes CDR1 MNHEY and CDR2 SMNVEV (reference sequence). The CDR3 length is 13 residues. V lost 8 bases to trimming and J lost 5 bases, with 15 bases between them. CDR3 amino acids: CASPGQIVYGYTF. In DNA, the CDR3 is TGTGCCAGCCCGGGGCAGATAGTTTATGGCTACACCTTC.

The chain recombines TRBV29-1 with TRBJ2-1, with 10 bases aligning to TRBD2. V lost 6 bases to trimming and J lost 7 bases; unmatched junction nucleotides: 15. This CDR3 region has 16 residues. Looked up from germline, CDR1 is SQVTM and CDR2 is ANQGSEA. The CDR3 bases are TGCAGCGTAACGGGACTAGCGCGTGGTCGAGAGAATGAGCAGTTCTTC. Its translation is CSVTGLARGRENEQFF.

The chain combines TRBV7-9 with TRBJ1-6, with D unclear. The V end was cut by 5 bases, the J end by 10 bases, with 15 bases between. The CDR3 runs 14 residues. CDR1 is SEHNR, CDR2 FQNEAQ, per germline (reference sequence). The CDR3 sequence is CASSQGRGESPLHF. The CDR3 DNA reads as TGTGCCAGCAGCCAAGGTCGGGGTGAATCACCCCTCCACTTT. Full variable domain (remainder filled in from reference TRBV7-9 and TRBJ1-6): DTGVSQNPRHKITKRGQNVTFRCDPISEHNRLYWYRQTLGQGPEFLTYFQNEAQLEKSRLLSDRFSAERPKGSFSTLEIQRTEQGDSAMYLCASSQGRGESPLHFGNGTRLTVT.

The genes are TRBV28 and TRBJ2-7, with D possibly being TRBD2 (5 bases). V shed 2 bases and J shed 0 bases, with 5 bases lying between them. The CDR3 has 13 residues. Per the germline V gene, CDR1 is MDHEN and CDR2 is SYDVKM. CDR3 sequence (DNA): TGTGCCAGCAGTTTAGACTACTCCTACGAGCAGTACTTC. The encoded protein is CASSLDYSYEQYF.

This clone was picked up one time. The chain carries TRBV11-3 and TRBJ2-4; 8 nucleotides match TRBD1. This CDR3 is 15 amino acids long. The J segment lost 3 bases and the V segment lost 4 bases, leaving 5 bases of the junction unmatched. Germline V gene sequence: CDR1 SGHNT, CDR2 YENEEA. DNA for the CDR3: TGTGCCAGCAGCTGGCAGGGGGCGAGCAAAAACATTCAGTACTTC. Amino acid sequence: CASSWQGASKNIQYF. The full variable domain, its missing parts supplied by reference TRBV11-3 and TRBJ2-4, is EAGVVQSPRYKIIEKKQPVAFWCNPISGHNTLYWYLQNLGQGPELLIRYENEEAVDDSQLPKDRFSAERLKGVDSTLKIQPAELGDSAVYLCASSWQGASKNIQYFGAGTRLSVL.

The chain carries TRBV5-4 and TRBJ1-1; D unresolved. Germline lookup yields CDR1 SGHNT and CDR2 YYREEE (reference sequence). With 0 bases removed from V and 8 bases from J, the gap between germline ends came to 8 bases. There are 12 residues in the CDR3. CDR3 nucleotide sequence: TGTGCCAGCAGCTTGGACGGGGAAGAAGCTTTCTTT. Translated, it gives CASSLDGEEAFF.

The rearrangement links TRBV12-5 to TRBJ1-2, with D unresolved. V was shortened by 4 bases and J by 3 bases, with 9 bases between the two germline ends. Germline-derived CDR1 and CDR2 are LGHNT and FRNRAP. The CDR3 consists of 13 residues. CDR3 sequence: CASGSNFYYGYTF. The CDR3 coding sequence is TGTGCTAGTGGTTCAAATTTCTACTATGGCTACACCTTC.

V gene TRBV13 combines with J gene TRBJ2-2; no firm D call. Trimming stripped 2 bases from V and 7 bases from J, with 5 bases between. The CDR3 has 12 amino acids. CDR1 PRHDT and CDR2 FYEKMQ come from the germline V gene (reference sequence). This CDR3 is CASSLMVGELFF. DNA for the CDR3: TGTGCCAGCAGCTTAATGGTCGGGGAGCTGTTTTTT.

The chain uses TRBV5-5 and TRBJ2-3; D may match TRBD1 or TRBD2 (6 bases each). This CDR3 region has 15 residues. The V end was cut by 4 bases, the J end by 5 bases, with 17 bases between. Per the germline V gene, CDR1 is SGHKS and CDR2 is YYEKEE (reference sequence). The CDR3 DNA reads as TGTGCCAGCAGCCCCCAGGTGGGGGGCGGAGATACGCAGTATTTT. Translation: CASSPQVGGGDTQYF.

The CDR3 spells CASSGRGVSLDYGYTF. The DNA for the CDR3 is TGTGCCAGCAGTGGTCGGGGGGTCTCCCTAGACTATGGCTACACCTTC. The gene calls are TRBV6-1 and TRBJ1-2; TRBD1 is a possible D gene (5 bases). Trimming removed 4 bases at V and 3 bases at J, with 18 bases between. The germline V gene encodes CDR1 MNHNS and CDR2 SASEGT. CDR3 size: 16 residues.

This chain connects TRBV5-1 to TRBJ2-2; possible D gene TRBD2, 5 bases. The CDR3 is 17 amino acids. V gave up 4 bases and J gave up 1 base, with 17 bases separating them. Germline V lookup: CDR1 SGHRS, CDR2 YFSETQ. CDR3 nucleotide sequence: TGCGCCAGCAGCCTGAGGGCGGGTTCGAGGAACACCGGGGAGCTGTTTTTT. Encoded protein: CASSLRAGSRNTGELFF.